This TCR beta chain was obtained from a study of blood T cell repertoires in COVID-19. The overall study: Samples representing acute and convalescent COVID-19 were sourced from the United States, Italy and Spain. PBMCs, B-cell-depleted T cells, or T cells provided the cDNA or gDNA that made up the material.

Here immunoSEQ multiplex PCR was the method, and the copy in TCRdb shows in-frame clones only, minus some. The sample carries about 81,000 clones, around nine tenths recorded once. The V end was cut by 5 bases, the J end by 2 bases, with 10 bases between. The CDR3 has 14 residues. The germline V gene encodes CDR1 SGHRS and CDR2 YFSETQ. The specimen was peripheral blood. The chain recombines TRBV5-1 with TRBJ2-2; D unclear. This TCR was recovered from a woman older than 75 with acute or convalescent COVID-19. The chain's CDR3 is CASSAGVNTGELFF. CDR3 bases: TGCGCCAGCAGTGCAGGTGTTAACACCGGGGAGCTGTTTTTT. The full variable domain, with the rest looked up from reference TRBV5-1 and TRBJ2-2, is KAGVTQTPRYLIKTRGQQVTLSCSPISGHRSVSWYQQTPGQGLQFLFEYFSETQRNKGNFPGRFSGRQFSNSRSEMNVSTLELGDSALYLCASSAGVNTGELFFGEGSRLTVL.